The 10 T cell receptor beta chains given below trace back to one sample, sequenced in a study of T cell repertoires in cytomegalovirus infection. TCRdb re-analysed the reads in MiXCR, keeping a single row per CDR3 protein. The sample lists some 900,000 distinct CDR3 sequences; about 30% were seen once. These receptors have no known antigen. Sequenced here: cultured CD8+ T cells from PBMCs, sampled from culture after CMV antigen stimulation. These receptors were taken from a human donor in good health (CMV status not recorded). Some clones in this sample may be carry-over from other donors' samples.

This clonotype was seen only a few times. This chain joins TRBV20-1 and TRBJ2-1, with TRBD2 matching over 7 bases. From germline, CDR1 is DFQATT and CDR2 SNEGSKA (reference sequence). There are 15 residues in the CDR3. J gave up 5 bases and V 1 base, and 8 bases lay outside the gene matches. The DNA of the CDR3 is TGCAGTGCTAGAGGTTTGGCGGGGGTTAACAATGAGCAGTTCTTC. Encoded protein: CSARGLAGVNNEQFF.

This clonotype was found a few times. The V gene is TRBV27, the J gene TRBJ2-7; 8 nucleotides agree with TRBD1. The CDR3 is 14 amino acids. Germline CDR1 is MNHEY and CDR2 is SMNVEV (reference sequence). Trimming cost V 5 bases and J 3 bases; bases outside gene matches: 6. The CDR3 is CASSHHGQGYEQYF. The CDR3 DNA follows: TGTGCCAGCAGTCACCATGGACAGGGCTACGAGCAGTACTTC.

The J gene is TRBJ2-2, the V gene TRBV28; TRBD2 is a possible D gene (5 bases). In germline, CDR1 is MDHEN, CDR2 SYDVKM. This CDR3 region has 17 residues. V lost 5 bases, J lost 0 bases, and 16 bases lay in between. The CDR3 loop reads CASSRGLAETNTGELFF. The CDR3 nucleotides read TGTGCCAGCAGTCGCGGACTGGCGGAAACGAACACCGGGGAGCTGTTTTTT. The whole variable domain, filled in from reference TRBV28 and TRBJ2-2, reads DVKVTQSSRYLVKRTGEKVFLECVQDMDHENMFWYRQDPGLGLRLIYFSYDVKMKEKGDIPEGYSVSREKKERFSLILESASTNQTSMYLCASSRGLAETNTGELFFGEGSRLTVL.

This clonotype appeared a few times. The chain links TRBV6-5 to TRBJ2-7, with a possible D match to TRBD1 (6 bases). V lost 2 bases and J lost 3, with 14 bases in between. CDR3 length: 15 amino acids. Per germline, CDR1 MNHEY and CDR2 SVGAGI. The CDR3 region is CASSYLVQGIYEQYF. CDR3 coding DNA: TGTGCCAGCAGTTACCTCGTTCAGGGGATCTACGAGCAGTACTTC.

This sequence joins TRBV20-1 and TRBJ2-4; D gene ambiguous. This CDR3 has 16 residues. Germline CDR1 and CDR2: DFQATT and SNEGSKA (reference sequence). Trimming removed 0 bases from V and 8 bases from J, with 20 bases in between. CDR3 coding DNA: TGCAGTGCTAGAGATCCTCCAAAAACATTCGGGCACATTCAGTACTTC. It is translated as CSARDPPKTFGHIQYF.

The V call is TRBV7-9, the J call TRBJ1-2; TRBD1 aligns across 9 bases. V gave up 5 bases and J gave up 5 bases; unmatched junction bases: 6. The length of the CDR3 is 14 residues. Germline V gene sequence: CDR1 SEHNR, CDR2 FQNEAQ (reference sequence). The CDR3 DNA is TGTGCCAGCAGCCGCTCGGACAGGGGTTATGGCTACACCTTC. This codes for CASSRSDRGYGYTF.

As concerns this clonotype: This sequence may be a read error, since a much larger clone differs from it by one base. The chain joins TRBV7-2 to TRBJ1-1, with 8 bases fitting TRBD1. CDR1 and CDR2 from the germline V gene are SGHTA and FQGNSA. The CDR3 covers 17 residues. The CDR3 sequence: CVSSAYSMGTGNTEAFF. The CDR3 bases are TGTGTCAGCAGCGCTTACTCCATGGGGACAGGGAACACTGAAGCTTTCTTT.

There are a few counts of this clonotype. The chain employs TRBV28 and TRBJ2-7, with 11 bases matching TRBD1. The germline V gene encodes CDR1 MDHEN and CDR2 SYDVKM. V lost 3 bases to trimming and J lost 0 bases; unmatched junction nucleotides: 4. The CDR3 extends over 16 amino acids. CDR3 in amino acids: CASSFPGTGGSYEQYV. The CDR3, as DNA: TGTGCCAGCAGTTTCCCCGGGACAGGGGGCTCCTACGAGCAGTACGTC.

The genes are TRBV11-2 and TRBJ2-2; D is unresolved. V gave up 4 bases and J gave up 3 bases, with 12 bases separating them. The CDR3 contains 15 residues. Germline assignment: CDR1 SGHAT and CDR2 FQNNGV. The CDR3 nucleotides read TGTGCCAGCAGCTCCGCGGAGAAGTACACCGGGGAGCTGTTTTTT. It translates to CASSSAEKYTGELFF.

The chain joins TRBV12-3 or TRBV12-4 to TRBJ2-2; D uncertain. V lost 6 bases and J 1 base, leaving 9 bases between the germline ends. The length of the CDR3 is 14 residues. CDR3 in amino acids: CASSSSLNTGELFF. CDR3 nucleotide sequence: TGTGCCAGCAGCTCTAGTCTGAACACCGGGGAGCTGTTTTTT.